The 17 T cell receptor beta chains presented below share a single source sample, sequenced in a study of tumor and adjacent non-tumor tissue in lung cancer. The template was RNA from unsorted bulk tissue. The normal lung tissue was taken more than 3 cm from the tumor edge. The library came from three nested PCR rounds adapted from ARM-PCR protocols. TCRdb re-derived calls from the multiplex PCR reads in MiXCR, one entry per CDR3 protein. The profile shows over 35,000 distinct CDR3 sequences, over 55% of them singletons. Sequenced: distant non-tumor lung tissue. These receptors were collected from a man in his forties or fifties with non-small cell lung cancer.

This clonotype was observed at least ten times. The genes are TRBV14 and TRBJ2-2; D possibly corresponds to TRBD1 (6 bases). CDR1 and CDR2 from the germline V gene are SGHDN and FVKESK. CDR3 length: 13 amino acids. V was clipped by 6 bases and J by 7 bases, with 12 bases between them. The CDR3 coding sequence is TGTGCCAGCAGTCCGCAGGGGATCGGGGAGCTGTTTTTT. It yields the protein CASSPQGIGELFF.

This clonotype came up many times. The rearrangement links TRBV6-2 or TRBV6-3 to TRBJ2-2; possible D gene TRBD2, 6 bases. The CDR3 spans 15 residues. The germline CDR1 and CDR2 sequences are MNHEY and SVGEGT. The V gene lost 5 bases and the J gene lost 0 bases, with 10 bases spanning the gap. The CDR3 nucleotides read TGTGCCAGCAGTCATCGACTAGCGAACACCGGGGAGCTGTTTTTT. This sequence encodes CASSHRLANTGELFF.

The chain combines TRBV5-1 with TRBJ1-1; TRBD1 aligns across 7 bases. The V gene's germline CDR1 is SGHRS and CDR2 YFSETQ. This CDR3 comprises 14 residues. With 6 bases clipped from V and 4 bases from J, the junction kept 9 bases outside the gene matches. The CDR3 here is CASNSGAGGTEAFF. For the CDR3, the DNA is TGCGCCAGCAACTCCGGGGCAGGGGGCACTGAAGCTTTCTTT.

Regarding this clonotype: A much larger clone lies a single base off, so this may be a read error. The chain recombines TRBV7-8 with TRBJ2-5, with 8 bases matching TRBD2. The CDR3 runs to 16 residues. The germline V gene has CDR1 SGHVS and CDR2 FQNEAQ. The CDR3 region is CVSSLRGGAEGETQYF. The CDR3 DNA reads TGTGTCAGCAGCTTACGGGGGGGGGCGGAAGGAGAGACCCAGTACTTC.

Worth noting for this clonotype: This CDR3 fails to terminate in the conserved phenylalanine or tryptophan, so it likely reflects a read error. The chain carries TRBV11-2 and TRBJ2-1; tentative D call: TRBD2 (6 bases). Germline values: CDR1 SGHAT, CDR2 FQNNGV. The CDR3 loop spans 14 amino acids. The CDR3 region has the DNA TGTGCCAGCTGCTTAATCCGGGGGAGTAATGAGCAGTTCGTC. It codes for CASCLIRGSNEQFV.

On this clonotype itself: One end of the junction does not line up with germline, which may come from a read error. The CDR3 DNA is TGCGGCGTATCAGACAACTATGGCTACGCCTTC. It codes for CGVSDNYGYAF. The chain recombines TRBV29-1 with TRBJ1-2; D uncertain. CDR1 is SQVTM and CDR2 is ANQGSEA in the germline V gene. CDR3 length: 11 residues.

A remark on this clonotype: Compared with germline, one end of the junction differs, possibly owing to a read error. The chain uses TRBV11-1 and TRBJ2-5, with TRBD1 identical over 8 bases. Germline V gene sequence: CDR1 SGHAT, CDR2 FQDESV (reference sequence). This CDR3 spans 14 amino acids. The DNA for the CDR3 is TGTGCCAGGAGCTTAGGGACAGGAGAGGAGACCCAGTACTTC. This gives the protein CARSLGTGEETQYF.

Comments on this clonotype: A clone one base away is much larger, so this may be a read error. The chain links TRBV12-3 or TRBV12-4 to TRBJ2-3; perhaps D is TRBD1 or TRBD2 (5 bases each). Trimming left V 5 bases short and J 0 bases short, with 12 bases between. The CDR3 contains 15 residues. The CDR3 coding sequence is TGTGCCAGCAGTATCCGGGACCTGAGCACAGATACGCAGTATTTT. Residues: CASSIRDLSTDTQYF.

This clonotype was counted between two and nine times. One junction end disagrees with the germline gene, perhaps due to a read error. The chain carries TRBV7-9 and TRBJ1-1; tentative D call: TRBD1 (5 bases). Germline V gives CDR1 SEHNR, CDR2 FQNEAQ (reference sequence). The CDR3 runs 16 residues. CDR3 DNA sequence: TGTGCCAGCCATACTGACCGGGGACTTTTGAGCTCTGAAGGTTTCTTT. It translates to CASHTDRGLLSSEGFF.

To note about this clonotype: Given the absence of the conserved phenylalanine or tryptophan at the CDR3 end, a read error is likely. V and J are TRBV6-5 and TRBJ2-1; 9 positions agree with TRBD2. The CDR3 loop spans 16 amino acids. Germline CDR1 and CDR2: MNHEY and SVGAGI. The CDR3 coding sequence is TGTGCCAGCAGTGAAACTAGCGGGTCCTCCTACAATAAGCAGTTCTAC. Translated, it gives CASSETSGSSYNKQFY.

This clonotype was seen repeatedly, ten times or more. The gene calls are TRBV28 and TRBJ1-1, with a weak D call TRBD1 (5 bases). This CDR3 region has 14 residues. Germline lookup yields CDR1 MDHEN and CDR2 SYDVKM. The V end was cut by 5 bases, the J end by 5 bases, with 15 bases between. The CDR3 sequence: CASSPPPGRTEAFF. The CDR3 DNA reads as TGTGCCAGCAGTCCCCCCCCGGGGCGGACTGAAGCTTTCTTT. The entire variable domain, with the rest obtained from reference TRBV28 and TRBJ1-1, is as follows: DVKVTQSSRYLVKRTGEKVFLECVQDMDHENMFWYRQDPGLGLRLIYFSYDVKMKEKGDIPEGYSVSREKKERFSLILESASTNQTSMYLCASSPPPGRTEAFFGQGTRLTVV.

This clonotype was found many times. The J gene is TRBJ2-3, the V gene TRBV14; D remains unclear. This CDR3 comprises 14 residues. V lost 2 bases, J lost 1 base, and 7 bases lay in between. The germline V gene has CDR1 SGHDN and CDR2 FVKESK. Written as DNA, the CDR3 is TGTGCCAGCAGCCAATTCGCGGGCACAGATACGCAGTATTTT. Protein product: CASSQFAGTDTQYF.

This clonotype was found many times. The chain uses TRBV6-1 and TRBJ2-7, with 7 bases identical to TRBD1. With V trimmed by 7 bases and J by 2 bases, 14 bases remained unmatched. Germline V gene data show CDR1 as MNHNS and CDR2 as SASEGT. The length of the CDR3 is 16 residues. The CDR3 spells CASTSFPGQTPYEQYF. The CDR3 region has the DNA TGTGCCAGCACTTCTTTCCCGGGACAGACCCCCTACGAGCAGTACTTC.

In the case of this clonotype: Compared with germline, one end of the junction differs, possibly owing to a read error. J is TRBJ1-5 and V is TRBV6-6; D is possibly TRBD1 (5 bases). The CDR3 has 16 residues. Germline lookup yields CDR1 MNHNY and CDR2 SVGAGI (reference sequence). The CDR3 coding sequence is TGTGTCAGCACTGGACCGGGGCAAGGGGTGAATCAGCCCCAGCATTTT. This gives the protein CVSTGPGQGVNQPQHF.

Remarks on this clonotype: Compared with germline, one end of the junction differs, possibly owing to a read error. The chain links TRBV6-1 to TRBJ2-7; D is uncertain. Germline CDR1 reads MNHNS; CDR2 reads SASEGT. The CDR3 is made up of 12 amino acids. This CDR3 reads CARSPRSYEQYF. The CDR3 DNA reads as TGTGCTCGCAGTCCTAGATCCTACGAGCAATACTTC.

The chain is built from TRBV20-1 and TRBJ2-1, with TRBD2 identical over 7 bases. V lost 5 bases, J lost 9 bases, and 16 bases stayed unmatched. Germline loops: CDR1 DFQATT, CDR2 SNEGSKA (reference sequence). The CDR3 is 15 amino acids. In nucleotides, the CDR3 is TGCAGTGCTCTTCGTCAGCGGGGCCGGGAAGGTGAGCAGTTCTTC. Translating gives CSALRQRGREGEQFF.

A note on this clonotype: At one end, the junction sequence differs from germline, possibly due to a read error. This chain joins TRBV11-2 and TRBJ2-7, with D perhaps TRBD1 (6 bases). CDR1 is SGHAT, CDR2 FQNNGV, per germline. The CDR3 sequence is 14 residues long. The CDR3 loop reads CTSTTQGVSYEHYF. The CDR3 DNA sequence: TGTACCAGCACAACACAGGGTGTCAGCTACGAGCACTACTTC.